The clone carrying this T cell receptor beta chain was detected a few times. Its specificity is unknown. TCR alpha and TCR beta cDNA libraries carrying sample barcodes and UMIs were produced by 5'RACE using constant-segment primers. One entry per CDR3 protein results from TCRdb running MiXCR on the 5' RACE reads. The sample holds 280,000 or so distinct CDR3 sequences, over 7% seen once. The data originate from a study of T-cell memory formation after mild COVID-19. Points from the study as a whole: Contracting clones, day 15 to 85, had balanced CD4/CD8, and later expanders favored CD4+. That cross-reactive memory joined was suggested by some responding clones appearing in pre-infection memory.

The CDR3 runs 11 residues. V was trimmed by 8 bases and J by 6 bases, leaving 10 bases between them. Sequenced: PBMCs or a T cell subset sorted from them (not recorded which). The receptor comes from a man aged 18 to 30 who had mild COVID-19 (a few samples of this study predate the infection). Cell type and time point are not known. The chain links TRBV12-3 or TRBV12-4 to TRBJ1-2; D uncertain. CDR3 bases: TGTGCCAGCTCCCATGGGGATGGCTACACCTTC. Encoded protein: CASSHGDGYTF.